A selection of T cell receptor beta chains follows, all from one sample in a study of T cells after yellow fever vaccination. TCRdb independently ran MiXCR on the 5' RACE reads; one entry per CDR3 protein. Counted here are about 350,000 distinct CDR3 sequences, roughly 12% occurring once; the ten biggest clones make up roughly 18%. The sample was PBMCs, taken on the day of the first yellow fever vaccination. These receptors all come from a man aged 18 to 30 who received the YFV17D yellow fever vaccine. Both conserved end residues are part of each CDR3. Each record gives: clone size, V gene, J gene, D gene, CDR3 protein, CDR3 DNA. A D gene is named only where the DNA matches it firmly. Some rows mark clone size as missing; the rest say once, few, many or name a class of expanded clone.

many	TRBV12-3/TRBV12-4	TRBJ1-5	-	CASSPTGGNQPQHF	TGTGCCAGCAGTCCGACCGGCGGCAATCAGCCCCAGCATTTT
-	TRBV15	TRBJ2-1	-	CATSLDRLNEQFF	TGTGCCACCAGCCTCGACAGACTCAATGAGCAGTTCTTC
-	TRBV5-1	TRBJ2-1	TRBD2	CASSYPNSTSGVTYNEQFF	TGCGCCAGCAGCTACCCTAACTCAACTAGCGGGGTAACCTACAATGAGCAGTTCTTC
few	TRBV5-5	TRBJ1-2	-	CASSLDSGYTF	TGTGCCAGCAGCTTGGACTCCGGCTACACCTTC
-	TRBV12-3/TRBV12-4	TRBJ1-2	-	CASSTGWAHYGYTF	TGTGCCAGCAGCACTGGGTGGGCACACTATGGCTACACCTTC
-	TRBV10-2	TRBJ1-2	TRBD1	CASRDREGYGYTF	TGCGCCAGTAGGGACAGGGAAGGGTATGGCTACACCTTC
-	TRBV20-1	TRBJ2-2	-	CSARAVNTGELFF	TGCAGTGCCCGAGCGGTGAACACCGGGGAGCTGTTTTTT
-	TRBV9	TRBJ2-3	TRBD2	CASSVERGWDTQYF	TGTGCCAGCAGCGTAGAGCGGGGGTGGGATACGCAGTATTTT
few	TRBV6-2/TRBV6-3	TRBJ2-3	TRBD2	CASRPGGRTLRWSTDTQYF	TGTGCCAGCAGGCCGGGAGGGAGGACCCTCCGGTGGAGCACAGATACGCAGTATTTT
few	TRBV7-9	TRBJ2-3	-	CASSLVQGLTDTQYF	TGTGCCAGCAGCTTGGTGCAGGGACTCACAGATACGCAGTATTTT
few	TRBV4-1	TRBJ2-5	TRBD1	CASSQPRQGGRETQYF	TGCGCCAGCAGCCAACCTAGACAGGGTGGGCGAGAGACCCAGTACTTC
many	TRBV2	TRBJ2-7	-	CASSEPFEDEQYF	TGTGCCAGCAGTGAGCCCTTCGAGGACGAGCAGTACTTC
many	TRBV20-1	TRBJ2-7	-	CSARVPLSYEQYF	TGCAGTGCTAGGGTCCCTCTGTCCTACGAGCAGTACTTC
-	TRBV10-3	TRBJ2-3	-	CAITGSTDTDTQYF	TGTGCCATCACGGGCAGTACAGACACAGATACGCAGTATTTT
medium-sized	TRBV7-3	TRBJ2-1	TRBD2	CASSVGLAGNNEQFF	TGTGCCAGCAGCGTTGGACTAGCGGGTAACAATGAGCAGTTCTTC
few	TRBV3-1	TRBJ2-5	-	CASSQEQGTGETQYF	TGTGCCAGCAGCCAAGAACAGGGAACCGGAGAGACCCAGTACTTC
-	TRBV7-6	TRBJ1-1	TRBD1	CASSSTGTVNTEAFF	TGTGCCAGCAGCTCGACTGGGACAGTGAACACTGAAGCTTTCTTT
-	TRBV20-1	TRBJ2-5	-	CSARDRTKGVGTQYF	TGCAGTGCTAGAGATCGGACGAAGGGGGTTGGGACCCAGTACTTC
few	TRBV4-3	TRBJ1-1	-	CASSQVEAGAEKTFF	TGCGCCAGCAGCCAAGTAGAGGCGGGCGCGGAGAAGACTTTCTTT
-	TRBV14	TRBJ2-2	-	CASSQAGAGNTGELFF	TGTGCCAGCAGCCAGGCAGGCGCAGGAAACACCGGGGAGCTGTTTTTT
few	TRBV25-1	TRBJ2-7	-	CASSERDVSYEQYF	TGTGCCAGCAGTGAGCGGGACGTTTCCTACGAGCAGTACTTC
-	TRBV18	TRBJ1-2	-	CASSPEGPGLRGYTF	TGTGCCAGCTCACCAGAAGGGCCAGGGCTCCGGGGCTACACCTTC
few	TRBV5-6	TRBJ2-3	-	CASSQTRDTQYF	TGTGCCAGCAGCCAAACCAGAGATACGCAGTATTTT
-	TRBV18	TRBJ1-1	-	CASSPNQGSTEAFF	TGTGCCAGCTCACCAAATCAGGGTAGCACTGAAGCTTTCTTT
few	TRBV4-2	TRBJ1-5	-	CASSPQASGQPQHF	TGTGCCAGCAGCCCCCAGGCGTCCGGTCAGCCCCAGCATTTT
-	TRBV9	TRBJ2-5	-	CASSGIGLRETQYF	TGTGCCAGCAGCGGGATCGGCCTCCGTGAGACCCAGTACTTC
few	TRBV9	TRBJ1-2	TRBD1	CASSVEGQGSYGYTF	TGTGCCAGCAGCGTCGAAGGACAGGGATCGTATGGCTACACCTTC
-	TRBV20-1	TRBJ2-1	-	CSADPMLGTYNEQFF	TGCAGTGCTGACCCAATGTTGGGAACCTACAATGAGCAGTTCTTC
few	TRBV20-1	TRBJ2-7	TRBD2	CSARVGTSGGVGEQYF	TGCAGTGCTAGAGTCGGGACTAGCGGGGGGGTGGGGGAGCAGTACTTC
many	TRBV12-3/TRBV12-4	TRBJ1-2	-	CASSLVRGSGYTF	TGTGCCAGCAGTTTGGTTAGGGGGAGTGGCTACACCTTC
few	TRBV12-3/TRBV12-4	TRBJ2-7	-	CASSLLWGYEQYF	TGTGCCAGCAGTCTCTTATGGGGCTACGAGCAGTACTTC
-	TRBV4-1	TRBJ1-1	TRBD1	CASKEEGAFTEAFF	TGCGCCAGCAAGGAGGAGGGGGCCTTCACTGAAGCTTTCTTT